The sequence of this TCR beta chain was determined in a study of blood T cell repertoires in COVID-19. Study-wide context: Acute-phase and convalescent COVID-19 samples originated in the United States, Italy and Spain. Sample material is recorded as cDNA or gDNA derived from T cells, B-cell-depleted T cells, or PBMCs.

Some clones are missing from TCRdb's copy, which holds only in-frame ones; the method was immunoSEQ multiplex PCR. The data hold 450,000 or so clones, with 70% to 90% observed a single time. The Seattle site enrolled patients during active infection and followed them longitudinally. Germline-derived CDR1 and CDR2 are MNHEY and SVGAGI. With V trimmed by 5 bases and J by 4 bases, 11 bases remained unmatched. CDR3 length: 15 amino acids. The TCR was taken from a woman aged 40 to 50 with COVID-19, enrolled during active disease. The source material was peripheral blood. The chain is built from TRBV6-5 and TRBJ2-7; TRBD2 aligns across 7 bases. CDR3 amino acids: CASSIHAAGDYEQYF. The CDR3 DNA follows: TGTGCCAGCAGTATCCACGCCGCGGGAGATTACGAGCAGTACTTC.